This T cell receptor beta chain was recorded in a study of shared clonotypes between healthy human individuals. Study outcomes and limitations: Clonotypes not shared had lower generation probabilities than those common to all four donors.

Naivety among CD8 cells was defined by CD45RO negativity and positive CCR7 selection, thereby excluding terminally differentiated effector memory CD45RA+ cells. For this clone: What it binds is not known.

TCRdb keeps only in-frame clones here, not all; method: immunoSEQ multiplex PCR. Among some 740,000 clones listed, 85% to 95% were seen once. The CDR3 sequence is 13 residues long. Trimming stripped 8 bases from V and 2 bases from J, with 10 bases between. Germline V gives CDR1 SEHNR, CDR2 FQNEAQ (reference sequence). The sequenced sample was naive CD8+ T cells sorted from blood. This receptor was obtained from a man aged 25 to 45 in good health. This sequence joins TRBV7-9 and TRBJ2-1, with D perhaps matching TRBD2 (5 bases). CDR3 sequence reads: CASLSVTYNEQFF. The CDR3 DNA reads TGTGCCAGCCTTAGCGTTACCTACAATGAGCAGTTCTTC.